The 15 T cell receptor beta chains below were found in one sample sequenced in a study of regulatory T cells in long-lasting Graves disease (dated by TCRdb to about 2021). The library was prepared using multiplex PCR. Reads for this sample came from an Illumina HiSeq 4000. CDR3 regions were amplified by Arm-PCR with iRepertoire HTBI primers to construct TCR beta libraries. TCRdb handled the public reads itself, with Q25 trimming in fastp and clone calling in MiXCR, and kept productive beta chains. Rows with a matching CDR3 protein are joined into one entry that keeps the most common DNA and genes. This sample is represented by under 700,000 distinct CDR3 sequences; roughly 16% of them were singletons. The ten largest make up 20% to 25% of the sample. What this sample's time point label stands for: newly diagnosed GD, antithyroid drugs for less than 3 months. For both TCR sequencing and RNA sequencing, RNA was extracted from PBMCs in TRIzol.

These same records also appear under a second study, on T cells in Graves' hyperthyroidism and ophthalmopathy.

The input for sequencing was peripheral blood mononuclear cells (PBMCs), taken at new diagnosis, from a patient treated with antithyroid drugs. Source of these receptors: a woman aged 35-65 years with Graves disease. Donor details come from another sample of the same person, matched by shared clones.

This clonotype was seen repeatedly, ten times or more. The V gene is TRBV28, the J gene TRBJ2-5, with D perhaps matching TRBD2 (5 bases). The length of the CDR3 is 11 residues. Trimming took 7 bases from V and 3 from J, leaving 6 bases between them. Germline CDR1 and CDR2: MDHEN and SYDVKM. CDR3 nucleotide sequence: TGTGCCAGCAAGGAGGAAGAGACCCAGTACTTC. The encoded protein is CASKEEETQYF.

This clonotype was picked up many times. The chain links TRBV4-1 to TRBJ2-7; possible D gene TRBD2, 5 bases. There are 13 residues in the CDR3. The V end was cut by 5 bases, the J end by 7 bases, with 15 bases between. The germline gives CDR1 MGHRA, CDR2 YSYEKL. The CDR3 protein is CASSDGLTGEQYF. CDR3 bases: TGCGCCAGCAGCGACGGACTCACGGGGGAGCAGTACTTC.

This clonotype was seen ten or more times. V usage is TRBV6-1 and J usage is TRBJ2-7; D gene uncertain. Germline CDR1 is MNHNS and CDR2 is SASEGT. V was shortened by 5 bases and J by 7 bases, with 24 bases between the two germline ends. This CDR3 has 16 amino acids. CDR3 bases: TGTGCCAGCAGTCCGTGGGGTCCTTCCGGAACCATGGAGCAGTACTTC. This gives the protein CASSPWGPSGTMEQYF.

This clonotype turned up a few times. J is TRBJ1-4 and V is TRBV20-1, with 7 bases aligning to TRBD1. This CDR3 region has 12 residues. Germline assignment: CDR1 DFQATT and CDR2 SNEGSKA (reference sequence). V shed 4 bases and J 8 bases; nucleotides not matched to a gene: 4. The CDR3 nucleotides are TGCAGTGCTACAGGACAGGAGGAAAAACTGTTTTTT. Amino acid sequence: CSATGQEEKLFF.

This clonotype was seen at least ten times. V and J are TRBV20-1 and TRBJ2-5; D not certain. The germline V and J ends were trimmed by 3 bases and 2 bases, with 10 bases remaining between them. Germline loops: CDR1 DFQATT, CDR2 SNEGSKA (reference sequence). The CDR3 covers 13 residues. The CDR3 DNA sequence: TGCAGTGCTAGCCTACCGGATCAAGAGACCCAGTACTTC. Residues: CSASLPDQETQYF.

This clonotype was seen ten or more times. The junction departs from germline at one end; a sequencing error may be responsible. The chain joins TRBV4-1 to TRBJ2-5, with D unclear. This CDR3 has 14 residues. Germline CDR1 MGHRA, CDR2 YSYEKL. The CDR3 protein is CASSQPPPQGTQYF. CDR3 in DNA: TGCGCCAGCAGCCAACCCCCCCCTCAAGGGACCCAGTACTTC.

Many counts were recorded for this clonotype. The V gene is TRBV11-2, the J gene TRBJ2-3, with 7 nucleotides matching TRBD1. CDR1 SGHAT and CDR2 FQNNGV come from the germline V gene. The CDR3 contains 16 residues. V was pared by 5 bases and J by 0 bases, with 8 bases of the junction left unmatched. The CDR3 reads CASSLVGQLSTDTQYF. The CDR3 coding sequence is TGTGCCAGCAGCCTCGTGGGACAGCTAAGCACAGATACGCAGTATTTT.

The V and J genes are TRBV6-1 and TRBJ1-3; perhaps TRBD1 as D (5 bases). In germline, CDR1 is MNHNS, CDR2 SASEGT. This CDR3 has 16 amino acids. The V and J ends lost 0 bases and 0 bases respectively, with 9 bases between them. Here the CDR3 reads CASSEAGRNSGNTIYF. The CDR3 DNA follows: TGTGCCAGCAGTGAAGCGGGACGGAACTCTGGAAACACCATATATTTT.

Comment on this clonotype: A much larger clone is a single base away; this may be a read error. This sequence joins TRBV12-3 or TRBV12-4 and TRBJ1-6; 10 nucleotides align to TRBD1. The CDR3 extends over 15 amino acids. The CDR3 protein is CASSLGTGVNSPIHF. The CDR3, as DNA: TGTGCCAGCAGTCTCGGGACAGGGGTAAATTCACCCATCCACTTT.

This sequence joins TRBV9 and TRBJ1-1, with D unresolved. Germline loops: CDR1 SGDLS, CDR2 YYNGEE. The CDR3 is 13 residues long. V dropped 3 bases and J dropped 3 bases, with 9 bases sitting between them. DNA of the CDR3: TGTGCCAGCAGCGCTGAATATCACACTGAAGCTTTCTTT. Protein: CASSAEYHTEAFF.

The table lists this clonotype with a few counts. The genes are TRBV7-2 and TRBJ2-1; possible D gene TRBD1, 6 bases. V was trimmed by 3 bases and J by 0 bases, leaving 18 bases between them. The CDR3 runs 18 residues. From germline, CDR1 is SGHTA and CDR2 FQGNSA. CDR3 nucleotide sequence: TGTGCCAGCAGCTTCTTCTTATTTGGGGGCAACTCCTACAATGAGCAGTTCTTC. It encodes CASSFFLFGGNSYNEQFF.

This clonotype was counted many times. For the CDR3, the DNA is TGTGCCTGGAGTGTAGCGGGGGGGGTAGATACGCAGTATTTT. It translates to CAWSVAGGVDTQYF. This chain joins TRBV30 and TRBJ2-3, with 10 nucleotides matching TRBD2. After removal of 0 bases from V and 5 bases from J, the junction contained 2 bases not matched to a gene. Germline assignment: CDR1 GTSNPN and CDR2 SVGIG (reference sequence). The CDR3 runs to 14 residues.

This clonotype was counted between two and nine times. The V and J genes are TRBV2 and TRBJ2-2, with D uncertain. Looked up from germline, CDR1 is SNHLY and CDR2 is FYNNEI. This CDR3 is built from 13 residues. Trimming left V 6 bases short and J 4 bases short, with 9 bases between. CDR3 loop: CASRPSGTGELFF. In nucleotides, the CDR3 is TGTGCCAGCAGACCTTCCGGCACCGGGGAGCTGTTTTTT.

This chain's CDR3 is CSARGTGEYEQYF. CDR3 DNA: TGCAGTGCTAGAGGGACAGGGGAGTACGAGCAGTACTTC. The rearrangement joins TRBV20-1 to TRBJ2-7; 9 bases line up with TRBD1. CDR3 length: 13 amino acids. CDR1 DFQATT and CDR2 SNEGSKA come from the germline V gene (reference sequence). J gave up 4 bases and V 1 base, and 2 bases lay outside the gene matches.

The rearrangement uses TRBV20-1 and TRBJ2-1; TRBD2 aligns across 7 bases. Trimming cost V 5 bases and J 3 bases; bases outside gene matches: 7. The CDR3 spans 14 residues. The germline V gene has CDR1 DFQATT and CDR2 SNEGSKA (reference sequence). For the CDR3, the DNA is TGCAGTGCTGCCCGGGAGGCTATCTACAATGAGCAGTTCTTC. Its protein is CSAAREAIYNEQFF.